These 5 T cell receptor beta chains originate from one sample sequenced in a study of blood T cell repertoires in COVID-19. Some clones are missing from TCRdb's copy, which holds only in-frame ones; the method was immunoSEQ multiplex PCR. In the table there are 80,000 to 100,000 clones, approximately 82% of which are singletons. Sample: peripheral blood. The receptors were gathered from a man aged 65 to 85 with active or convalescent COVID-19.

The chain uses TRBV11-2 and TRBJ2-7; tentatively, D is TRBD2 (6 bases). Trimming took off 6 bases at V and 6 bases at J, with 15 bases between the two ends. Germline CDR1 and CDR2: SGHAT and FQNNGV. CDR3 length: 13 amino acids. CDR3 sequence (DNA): TGTGCCAGCAGTCCGGGCGGGGTTGGCGAGCAGTACTTC. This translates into CASSPGGVGEQYF.

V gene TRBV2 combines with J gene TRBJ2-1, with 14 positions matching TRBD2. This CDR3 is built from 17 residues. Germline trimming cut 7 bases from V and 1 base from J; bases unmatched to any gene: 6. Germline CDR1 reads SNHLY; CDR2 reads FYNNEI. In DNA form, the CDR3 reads TGTGCCAGCACCCGACTAGCGGGGGGGCTATCCTACAATGAGCAGTTCTTC. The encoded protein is CASTRLAGGLSYNEQFF.

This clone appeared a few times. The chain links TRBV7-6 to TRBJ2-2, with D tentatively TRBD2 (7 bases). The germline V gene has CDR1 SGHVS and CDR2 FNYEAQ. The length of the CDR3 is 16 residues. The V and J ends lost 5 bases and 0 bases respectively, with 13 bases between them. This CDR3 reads CASSPREGANTGELFF. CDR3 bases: TGTGCCAGCAGCCCAAGGGAGGGGGCGAACACCGGGGAGCTGTTTTTT.

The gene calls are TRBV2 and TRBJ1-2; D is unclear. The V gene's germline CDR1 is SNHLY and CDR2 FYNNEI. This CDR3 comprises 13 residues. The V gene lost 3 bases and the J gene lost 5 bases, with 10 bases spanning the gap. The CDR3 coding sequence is TGTGCCAGCAGTGAGGGAGGCCTATATGGCTACACCTTC. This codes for CASSEGGLYGYTF.

CDR3 sequence reads: CASSTGQWADSGNTIYF. CDR3 DNA sequence: TGTGCCAGCAGCACGGGACAGTGGGCGGACTCTGGAAACACCATATATTTT. The chain is built from TRBV9 and TRBJ1-3; TRBD1 aligns across 7 bases. Germline CDR1 is SGDLS and CDR2 is YYNGEE. CDR3 length: 17 residues. Trimming at V came to 4 bases and at J to 0 bases, leaving 10 bases not matched to a gene.